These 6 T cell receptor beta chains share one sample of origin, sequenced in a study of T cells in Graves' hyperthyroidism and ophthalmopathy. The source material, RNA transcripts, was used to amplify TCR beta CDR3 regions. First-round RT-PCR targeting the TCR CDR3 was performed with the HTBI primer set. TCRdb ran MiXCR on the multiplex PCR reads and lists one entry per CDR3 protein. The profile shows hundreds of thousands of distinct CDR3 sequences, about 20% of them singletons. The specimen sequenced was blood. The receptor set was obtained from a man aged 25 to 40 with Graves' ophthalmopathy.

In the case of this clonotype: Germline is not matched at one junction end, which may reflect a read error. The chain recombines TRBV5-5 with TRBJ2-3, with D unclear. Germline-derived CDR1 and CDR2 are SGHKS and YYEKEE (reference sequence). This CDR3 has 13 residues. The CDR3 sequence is CASLKGGTDTQYF. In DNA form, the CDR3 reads TGCGCCAGCCTCAAGGGCGGCACAGATACGCAGTATTTT.

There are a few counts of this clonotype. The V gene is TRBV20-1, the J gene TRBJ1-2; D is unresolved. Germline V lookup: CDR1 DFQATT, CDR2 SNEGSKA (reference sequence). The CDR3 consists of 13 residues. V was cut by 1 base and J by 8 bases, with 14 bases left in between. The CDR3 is CSARVQSSLGYTF. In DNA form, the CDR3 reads TGCAGTGCTAGAGTTCAGTCATCATTGGGCTACACCTTC.

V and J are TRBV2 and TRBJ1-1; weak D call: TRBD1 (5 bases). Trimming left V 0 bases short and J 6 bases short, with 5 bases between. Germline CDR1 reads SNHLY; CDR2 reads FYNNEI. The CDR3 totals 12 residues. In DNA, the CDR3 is TGTGCCAGCAGTGAAGCGACAGCTGAAGCTTTCTTT. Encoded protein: CASSEATAEAFF.

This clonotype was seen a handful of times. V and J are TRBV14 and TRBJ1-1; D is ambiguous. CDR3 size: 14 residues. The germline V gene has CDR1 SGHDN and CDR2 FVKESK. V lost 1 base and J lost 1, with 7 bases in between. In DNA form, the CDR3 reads TGTGCCAGCAGCCAAGTCGGGAGGAACACTGAAGCTTTCTTT. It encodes CASSQVGRNTEAFF. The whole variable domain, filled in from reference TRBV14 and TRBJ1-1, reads EAGVTQFPSHSVIEKGQTVTLRCDPISGHDNLYWYRRVMGKEIKFLLHFVKESKQDESGMPNNRFLAERTGGTYSTLKVQPAELEDSGVYFCASSQVGRNTEAFFGQGTRLTVV.

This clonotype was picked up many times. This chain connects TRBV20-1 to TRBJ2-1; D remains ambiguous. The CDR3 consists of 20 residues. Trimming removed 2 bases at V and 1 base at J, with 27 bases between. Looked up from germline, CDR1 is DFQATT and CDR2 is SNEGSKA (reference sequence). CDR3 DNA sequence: TGCAGTGCTAGAACCCCTGGCCAGCGCCAACCCCGGGTTTCCTACAATGAGCAGTTCTTC. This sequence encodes CSARTPGQRQPRVSYNEQFF.

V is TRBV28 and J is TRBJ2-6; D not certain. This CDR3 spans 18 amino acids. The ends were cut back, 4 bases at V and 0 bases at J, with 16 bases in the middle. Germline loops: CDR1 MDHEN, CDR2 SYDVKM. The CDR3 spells CASSYSIFQDSGANVLTF. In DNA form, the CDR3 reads TGTGCCAGCAGTTATTCTATCTTCCAGGACTCTGGGGCCAACGTCCTGACTTTC.